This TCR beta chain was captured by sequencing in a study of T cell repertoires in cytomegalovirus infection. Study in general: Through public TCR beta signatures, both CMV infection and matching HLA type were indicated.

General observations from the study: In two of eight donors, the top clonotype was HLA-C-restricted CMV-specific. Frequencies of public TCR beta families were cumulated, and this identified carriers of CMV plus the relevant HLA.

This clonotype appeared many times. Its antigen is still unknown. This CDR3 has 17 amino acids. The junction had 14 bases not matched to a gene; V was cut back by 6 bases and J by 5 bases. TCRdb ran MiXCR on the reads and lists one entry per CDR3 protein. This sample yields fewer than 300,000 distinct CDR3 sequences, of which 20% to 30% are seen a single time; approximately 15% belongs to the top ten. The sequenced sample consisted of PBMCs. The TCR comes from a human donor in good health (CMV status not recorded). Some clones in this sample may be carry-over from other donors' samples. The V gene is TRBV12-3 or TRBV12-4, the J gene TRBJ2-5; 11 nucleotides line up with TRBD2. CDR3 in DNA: TGTGCCAGCAGCCACACAAAACCGGGACTAGCGGTTGAGACCCAGTACTTC. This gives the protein CASSHTKPGLAVETQYF.